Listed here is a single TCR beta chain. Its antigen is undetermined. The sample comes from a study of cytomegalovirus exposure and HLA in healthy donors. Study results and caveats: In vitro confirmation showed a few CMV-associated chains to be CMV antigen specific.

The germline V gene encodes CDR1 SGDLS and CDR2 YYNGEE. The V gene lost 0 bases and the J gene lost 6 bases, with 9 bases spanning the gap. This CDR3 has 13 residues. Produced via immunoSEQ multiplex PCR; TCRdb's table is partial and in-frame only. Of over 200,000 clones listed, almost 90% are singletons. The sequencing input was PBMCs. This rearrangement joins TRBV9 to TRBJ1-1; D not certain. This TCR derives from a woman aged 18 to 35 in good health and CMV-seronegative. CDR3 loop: CASSVGTASEAFF. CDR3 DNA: TGTGCCAGCAGCGTAGGAACAGCCTCTGAAGCTTTCTTT.